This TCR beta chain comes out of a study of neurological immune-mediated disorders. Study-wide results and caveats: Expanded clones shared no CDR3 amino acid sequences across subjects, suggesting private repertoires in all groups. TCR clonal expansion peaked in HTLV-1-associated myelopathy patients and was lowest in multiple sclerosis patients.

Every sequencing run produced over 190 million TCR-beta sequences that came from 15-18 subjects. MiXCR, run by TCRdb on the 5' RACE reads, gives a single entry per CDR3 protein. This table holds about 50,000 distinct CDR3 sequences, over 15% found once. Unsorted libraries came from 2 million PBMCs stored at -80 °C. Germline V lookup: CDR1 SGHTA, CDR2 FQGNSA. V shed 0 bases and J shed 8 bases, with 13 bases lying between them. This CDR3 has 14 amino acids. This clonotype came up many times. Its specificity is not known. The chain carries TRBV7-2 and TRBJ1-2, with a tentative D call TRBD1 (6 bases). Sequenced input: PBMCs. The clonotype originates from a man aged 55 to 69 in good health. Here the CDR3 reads CASSLALQGQGYTF. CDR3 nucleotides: TGTGCCAGCAGCTTAGCTCTGCAGGGGCAAGGCTACACCTTC.